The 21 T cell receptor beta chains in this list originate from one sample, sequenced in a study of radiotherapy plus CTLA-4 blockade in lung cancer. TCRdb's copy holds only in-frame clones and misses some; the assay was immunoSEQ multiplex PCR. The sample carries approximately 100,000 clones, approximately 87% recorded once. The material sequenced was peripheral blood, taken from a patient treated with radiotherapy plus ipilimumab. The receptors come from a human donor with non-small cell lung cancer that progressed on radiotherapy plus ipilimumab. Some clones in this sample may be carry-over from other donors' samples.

The CDR3 reads CASSERGQGNGYTF. CDR3 DNA sequence: TGTGCCAGCAGTGAGAGGGGACAGGGCAATGGCTACACCTTC. This chain links TRBV6-1 with TRBJ1-2; 9 bases align to TRBD1. The junction had 5 bases not matched to a gene; V was cut back by 3 bases and J by 6 bases. This CDR3 region has 14 residues. Germline CDR1 and CDR2: MNHNS and SASEGT.

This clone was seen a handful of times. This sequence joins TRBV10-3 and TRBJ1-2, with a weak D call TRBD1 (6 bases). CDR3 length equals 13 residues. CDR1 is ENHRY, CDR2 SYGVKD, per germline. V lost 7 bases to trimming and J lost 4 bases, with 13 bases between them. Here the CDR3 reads CAINGQLGYGYTF. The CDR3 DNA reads TGTGCCATCAACGGACAGTTAGGCTATGGCTACACCTTC.

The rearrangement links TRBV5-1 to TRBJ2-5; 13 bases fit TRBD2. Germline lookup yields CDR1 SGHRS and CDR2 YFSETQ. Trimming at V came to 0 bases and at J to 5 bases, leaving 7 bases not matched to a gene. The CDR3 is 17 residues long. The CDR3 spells CASSLVGTSGVPETQYF. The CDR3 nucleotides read TGCGCCAGCAGCTTGGTTGGGACTAGCGGGGTTCCCGAGACCCAGTACTTC.

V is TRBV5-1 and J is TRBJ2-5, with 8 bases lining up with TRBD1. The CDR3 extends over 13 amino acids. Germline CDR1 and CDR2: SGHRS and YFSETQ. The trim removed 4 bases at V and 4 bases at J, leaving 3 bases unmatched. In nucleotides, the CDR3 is TGCGCCAGCAGCCAACAGGGGGGAGAGACCCAGTACTTC. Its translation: CASSQQGGETQYF.

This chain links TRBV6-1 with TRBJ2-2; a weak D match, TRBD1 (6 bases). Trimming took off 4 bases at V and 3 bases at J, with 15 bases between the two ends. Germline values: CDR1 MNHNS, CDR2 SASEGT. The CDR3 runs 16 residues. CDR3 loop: CASSGYQGMDTGELFF. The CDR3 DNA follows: TGTGCCAGCAGTGGATATCAGGGGATGGACACCGGGGAGCTGTTTTTT.

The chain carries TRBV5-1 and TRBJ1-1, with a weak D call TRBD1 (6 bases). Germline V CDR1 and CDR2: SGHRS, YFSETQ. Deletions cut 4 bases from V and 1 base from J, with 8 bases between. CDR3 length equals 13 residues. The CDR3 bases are TGCGCCAGCAGCGTGACAGGGAACACTGAAGCTTTCTTT. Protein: CASSVTGNTEAFF.

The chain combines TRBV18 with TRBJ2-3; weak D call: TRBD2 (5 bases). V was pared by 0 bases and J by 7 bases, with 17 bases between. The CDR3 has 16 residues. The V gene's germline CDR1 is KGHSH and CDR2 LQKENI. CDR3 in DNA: TGTGCCAGCTCACCACCGCTAGCCGGCCTGGGAAATACGCAGTATTTT. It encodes CASSPPLAGLGNTQYF.

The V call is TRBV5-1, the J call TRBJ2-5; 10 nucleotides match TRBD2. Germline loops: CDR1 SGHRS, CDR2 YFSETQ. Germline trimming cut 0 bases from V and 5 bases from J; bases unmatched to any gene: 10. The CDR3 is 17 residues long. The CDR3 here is CASSLVGTSEVPETQYF. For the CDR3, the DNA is TGCGCCAGCAGCTTGGTTGGGACTAGCGAGGTTCCCGAGACCCAGTACTTC.

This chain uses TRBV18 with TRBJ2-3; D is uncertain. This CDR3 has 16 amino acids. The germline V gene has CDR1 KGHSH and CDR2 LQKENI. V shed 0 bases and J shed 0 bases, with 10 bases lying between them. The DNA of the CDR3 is TGTGCCAGCTCACCACCGGAGACGGCGAGCACAGATACGCAGTATTTT. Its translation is CASSPPETASTDTQYF.

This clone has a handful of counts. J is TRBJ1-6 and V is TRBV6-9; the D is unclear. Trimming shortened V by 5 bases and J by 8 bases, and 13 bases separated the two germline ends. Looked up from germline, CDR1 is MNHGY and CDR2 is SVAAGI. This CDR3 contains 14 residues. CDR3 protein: CASSEEGSHSPLHF. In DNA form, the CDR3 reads TGTGCCAGCAGTGAAGAGGGTTCCCATTCACCCCTCCACTTT.

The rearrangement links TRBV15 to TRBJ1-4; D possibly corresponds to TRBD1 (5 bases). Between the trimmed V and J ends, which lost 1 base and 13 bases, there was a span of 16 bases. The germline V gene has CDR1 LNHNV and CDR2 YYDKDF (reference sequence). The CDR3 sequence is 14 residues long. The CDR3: CATSRGEGSSILFF. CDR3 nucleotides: TGTGCCACCAGCAGAGGAGAGGGGAGCTCTATACTGTTTTTT.

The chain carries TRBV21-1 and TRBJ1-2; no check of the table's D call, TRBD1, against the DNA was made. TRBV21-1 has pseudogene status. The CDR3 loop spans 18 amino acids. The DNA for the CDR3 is TGTGCCAGCAGCAAACGAGGACAGGGGACTGGAAGTCGCTATGGCTACACCTTC. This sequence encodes CASSKRGQGTGSRYGYTF.

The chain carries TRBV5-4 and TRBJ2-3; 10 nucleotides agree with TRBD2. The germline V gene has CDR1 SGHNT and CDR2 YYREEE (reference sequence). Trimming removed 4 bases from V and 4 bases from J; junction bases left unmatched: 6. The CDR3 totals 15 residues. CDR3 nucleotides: TGTGCCAGCAGCCCCGAGCGGGGGGGGTCAGATACGCAGTATTTT. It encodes CASSPERGGSDTQYF.

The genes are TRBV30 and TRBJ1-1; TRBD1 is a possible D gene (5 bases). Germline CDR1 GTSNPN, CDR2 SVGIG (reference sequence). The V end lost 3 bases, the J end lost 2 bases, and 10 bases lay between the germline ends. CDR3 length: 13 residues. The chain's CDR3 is CAWRAGGNTEAFF. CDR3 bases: TGTGCCTGGAGGGCCGGGGGAAACACTGAAGCTTTCTTT. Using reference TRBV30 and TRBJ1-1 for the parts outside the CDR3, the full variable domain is SQTIHQWPATLVQPVGSPLSLECTVEGTSNPNLYWYRQAAGRGLQLLFYSVGIGQISSEVPQNLSASRPQDRQFILSSKKLLLSDSGFYLCAWRAGGNTEAFFGQGTRLTVV.

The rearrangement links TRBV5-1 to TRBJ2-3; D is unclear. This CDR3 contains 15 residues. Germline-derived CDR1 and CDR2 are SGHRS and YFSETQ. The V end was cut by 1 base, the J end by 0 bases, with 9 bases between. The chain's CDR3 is CASSLFASSTDTQYF. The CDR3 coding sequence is TGCGCCAGCAGCTTGTTCGCATCGAGCACAGATACGCAGTATTTT.

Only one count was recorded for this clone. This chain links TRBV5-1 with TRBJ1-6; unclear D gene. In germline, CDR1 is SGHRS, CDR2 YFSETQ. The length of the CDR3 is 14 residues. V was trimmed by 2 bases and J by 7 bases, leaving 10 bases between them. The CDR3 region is CASSFQSGNSPLHF. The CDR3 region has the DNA TGCGCCAGCAGCTTCCAGAGCGGGAATTCACCCCTCCACTTT.

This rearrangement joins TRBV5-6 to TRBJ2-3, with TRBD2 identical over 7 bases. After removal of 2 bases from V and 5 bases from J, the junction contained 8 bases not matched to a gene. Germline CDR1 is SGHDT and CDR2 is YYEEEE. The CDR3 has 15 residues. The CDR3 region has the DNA TGTGCCAGCAGCTTCGAGCGGGGAGTAAAAGATACGCAGTATTTT. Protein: CASSFERGVKDTQYF.

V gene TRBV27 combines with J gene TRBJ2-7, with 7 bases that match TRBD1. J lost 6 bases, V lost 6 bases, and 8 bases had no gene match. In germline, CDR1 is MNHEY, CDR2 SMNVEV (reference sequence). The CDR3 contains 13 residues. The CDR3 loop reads CASSPYRGAEQYF. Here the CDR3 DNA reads TGTGCCAGCAGCCCATACAGGGGAGCCGAGCAGTACTTC.

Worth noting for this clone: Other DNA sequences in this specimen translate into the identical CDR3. CDR3 protein: CASTRTGSGTGVTEAFF. CDR3 nucleotide sequence: TGCGCCAGCACTAGAACGGGGTCCGGGACAGGGGTGACCGAAGCTTTCTTT. This chain joins TRBV5-1 and TRBJ1-1; 10 positions match TRBD1. The length of the CDR3 is 17 residues. Germline CDR1 SGHRS, CDR2 YFSETQ. V lost 6 bases, J lost 8 bases, and 19 bases stayed unmatched.

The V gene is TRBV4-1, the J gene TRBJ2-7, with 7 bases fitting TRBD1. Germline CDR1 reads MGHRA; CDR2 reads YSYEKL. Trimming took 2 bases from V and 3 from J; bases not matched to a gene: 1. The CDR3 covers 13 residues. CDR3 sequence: CASSQSGGYEQYF. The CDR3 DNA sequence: TGCGCCAGCAGCCAATCAGGGGGCTACGAGCAGTACTTC.

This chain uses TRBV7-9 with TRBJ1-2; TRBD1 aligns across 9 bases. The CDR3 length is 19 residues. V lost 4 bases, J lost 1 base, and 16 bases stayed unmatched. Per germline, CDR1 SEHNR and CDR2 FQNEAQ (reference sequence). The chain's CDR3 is CASSSPILGTGRVNYGYTF. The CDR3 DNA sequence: TGTGCCAGCAGCTCCCCGATTCTGGGGACAGGGAGGGTTAACTATGGCTACACCTTC.